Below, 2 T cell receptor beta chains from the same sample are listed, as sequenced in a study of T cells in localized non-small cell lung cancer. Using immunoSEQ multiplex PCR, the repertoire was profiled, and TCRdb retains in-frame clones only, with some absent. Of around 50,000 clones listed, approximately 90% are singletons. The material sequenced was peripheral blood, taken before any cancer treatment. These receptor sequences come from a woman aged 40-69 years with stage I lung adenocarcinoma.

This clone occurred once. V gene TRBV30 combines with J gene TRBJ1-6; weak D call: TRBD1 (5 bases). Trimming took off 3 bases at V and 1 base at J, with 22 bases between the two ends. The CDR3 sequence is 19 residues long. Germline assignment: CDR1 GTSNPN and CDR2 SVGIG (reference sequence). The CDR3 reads CAWSPTGRGRGSYNSPLHF. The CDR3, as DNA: TGTGCCTGGAGCCCGACTGGGAGGGGTAGGGGTTCCTATAATTCACCCCTCCACTTT.

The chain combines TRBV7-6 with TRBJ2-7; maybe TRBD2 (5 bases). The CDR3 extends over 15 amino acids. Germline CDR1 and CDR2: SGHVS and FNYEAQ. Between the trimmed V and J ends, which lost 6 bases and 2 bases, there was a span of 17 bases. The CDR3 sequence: CASRLKMDLAYEQYF. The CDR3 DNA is TGTGCCAGCAGGCTTAAGATGGACTTGGCCTACGAGCAGTACTTC.